Below, 10 T cell receptor beta chains from the same sample are listed, as sequenced in a study of PD-1 blockade in classical Hodgkin lymphoma. Exposure to brentuximab vedotin varied, and each patient had relapsed following autologous stem cell transplantation. Measured with immunoSEQ multiplex PCR; TCRdb has only the in-frame clones, and not every one. The sample contains some 96,000 clones, 81% of which appear only once. The source was peripheral blood mononuclear cells (PBMCs), collected before the second cycle of nivolumab. These receptors came from a human donor with classical Hodgkin lymphoma.

This chain uses TRBV21-1 with TRBJ2-7. TRBV21-1 is assigned pseudogene status. The CDR3 runs 10 residues. The CDR3 DNA reads as TGTGCCAGCAGCAACTACGAGCAGTACTTC. It codes for CASSNYEQYF.

V usage is TRBV10-3 and J usage is TRBJ2-5; TRBD2 agrees at 7 bases. The CDR3 is 14 amino acids. J lost 4 bases, V lost 4 bases, and 6 bases had no gene match. Germline CDR1 reads ENHRY; CDR2 reads SYGVKD. The CDR3 spells CAISGGGSGETQYF. Here the CDR3 DNA reads TGTGCCATCAGTGGGGGGGGGAGCGGAGAGACCCAGTACTTC.

The chain is built from TRBV10-3 and TRBJ1-2; D unclear. Germline V gene lookup returns CDR1 ENHRY and CDR2 SYGVKD. Trimming took off 2 bases at V and 3 bases at J, with 7 bases between the two ends. The CDR3 contains 13 residues. The CDR3: CAISEDNYYGYTF. The CDR3 coding sequence is TGTGCCATCAGTGAGGACAACTACTATGGCTACACCTTC.

V usage is TRBV28 and J usage is TRBJ2-2; D not certain. In germline, CDR1 is MDHEN, CDR2 SYDVKM. The CDR3 runs 14 residues. Trimming shortened V by 2 bases and J by 5 bases, and 9 bases separated the two germline ends. This chain's CDR3 is CASSLGVQTGELFF. Here the CDR3 DNA reads TGTGCCAGCAGTTTAGGGGTCCAGACCGGGGAGCTGTTTTTT.

The V gene is TRBV9, the J gene TRBJ2-1; 10 nucleotides line up with TRBD2. Germline V gene lookup returns CDR1 SGDLS and CDR2 YYNGEE. Unmatched junction bases numbered 3, after V lost 2 bases and J lost 4 bases. This CDR3 comprises 15 residues. The CDR3 here is CASSVGLATYNEQFF. CDR3 coding DNA: TGTGCCAGCAGCGTGGGACTAGCGACATACAATGAGCAGTTCTTC.

The gene calls are TRBV15 and TRBJ1-2; D perhaps matches TRBD1 (6 bases). This CDR3 region has 15 residues. V was cut by 0 bases and J by 2 bases, with 10 bases left in between. The germline CDR1 and CDR2 sequences are LNHNV and YYDKDF (reference sequence). The CDR3 region has the DNA TGTGCCACCAGCAGAGAGCCAGGACAGAACTATGGCTACACCTTC. Translating it yields CATSREPGQNYGYTF.

This clone came up a few times. The rearrangement links TRBV5-8 to TRBJ2-6; D uncertain. This CDR3 has 15 residues. V gave up 2 bases and J gave up 0 bases, with 6 bases separating them. Germline V lookup: CDR1 SGHTS, CDR2 YDEGEE. CDR3 coding DNA: TGTGCCAGCAGCTTCGGTAGCTCTGGGGCCAACGTCCTGACTTTC. Residues: CASSFGSSGANVLTF. Filled out from reference TRBV5-8 and TRBJ2-6, the complete variable domain reads EAGVTQSPTHLIKTRGQQATLRCSPISGHTSVYWYQQALGLGLQFLLWYDEGEERNRGNFPPRFSGRQFPNYSSELNVNALELEDSALYLCASSFGSSGANVLTFGAGSRLTVL.

This chain uses TRBV10-3 with TRBJ2-6; D is unresolved. Per the germline V gene, CDR1 is ENHRY and CDR2 is SYGVKD. Trimming took off 3 bases at V and 1 base at J, with 7 bases between the two ends. The CDR3 runs to 15 residues. CDR3 nucleotides: TGTGCCATCAGTGACGAGGTTTCTGGGGCCAACGTCCTGACTTTC. Protein product: CAISDEVSGANVLTF.

The V and J genes are TRBV30 and TRBJ1-1, with 9 nucleotides matching TRBD1. Trimming took 3 bases from V and 10 from J; bases not matched to a gene: 9. The CDR3 is made up of 13 amino acids. CDR1 is GTSNPN, CDR2 SVGIG, per germline (reference sequence). The CDR3 sequence: CAWSKQGARGAFF. CDR3 DNA sequence: TGTGCCTGGAGCAAACAGGGGGCGAGGGGAGCTTTCTTT.

J is TRBJ2-3 and V is TRBV30; 10 bases map to TRBD2. With 2 bases clipped from V and 6 bases from J, the junction kept 5 bases outside the gene matches. From germline, CDR1 is GTSNPN and CDR2 SVGIG (reference sequence). The length of the CDR3 is 14 residues. The CDR3: CAWSKLAGSDTQYF. The CDR3 DNA is TGTGCCTGGAGTAAACTAGCGGGAAGTGATACGCAGTATTTT.